One sample yielded the 8 T cell receptor beta chains listed below, sequenced in a study of T-cell memory formation after mild COVID-19. TCRdb called the 5' RACE reads again in MiXCR, with one record for every CDR3 protein. The sample includes 350,000 to 450,000 distinct CDR3 sequences, around 15% of them seen just once. Sequencing was done on a sample of PBMCs or a T cell subset sorted from them (not recorded which). The source is a young man who had mild COVID-19 (a few samples of this study predate the infection). Cell type and time point are not known.

This clonotype was counted only a few times. This chain links TRBV11-2 with TRBJ2-1, with a tentative D call TRBD1 (5 bases). The CDR3 length is 12 residues. The V end was cut by 1 base, the J end by 13 bases, with 11 bases between. Germline assignment: CDR1 SGHAT and CDR2 FQNNGV. This CDR3 is CASSLVGVDQFF. CDR3 in DNA: TGTGCCAGCAGCTTAGTAGGGGTGGATCAGTTCTTC.

The rearrangement links TRBV20-1 to TRBJ2-5; D unclear. The CDR3 runs to 14 residues. CDR1 and CDR2 from the germline V gene are DFQATT and SNEGSKA (reference sequence). V lost 1 base, J lost 5 bases, and 14 bases lay in between. The CDR3 is CSARAVFQRETQYF. For the CDR3, the DNA is TGCAGTGCTAGAGCCGTCTTCCAACGGGAGACCCAGTACTTC.

In DNA form, the CDR3 reads TGTGCCAGCAGCGACCGACTAGCCGGGGCCAAAAACATTCAGTACTTC. Translation gives CASSDRLAGAKNIQYF. The J gene is TRBJ2-4, the V gene TRBV7-2; TRBD2 agrees at 7 bases. J was trimmed by 1 base and V by 5 bases; bases with no gene match: 8. Germline loops: CDR1 SGHTA, CDR2 FQGNSA. The CDR3 length is 16 residues.

The V call is TRBV4-3, the J call TRBJ2-1; D gene uncertain. Germline assignment: CDR1 LGHNA and CDR2 YSLEER. The V end lost 4 bases, the J end lost 6 bases, and 19 bases lay between the germline ends. The CDR3 contains 16 residues. The CDR3 reads CASSPRWGGDSNEQFF. CDR3 in DNA: TGCGCCAGCAGCCCACGGTGGGGTGGTGATAGCAATGAGCAGTTCTTC.

This clonotype has more than one count but fewer than ten. V usage is TRBV7-2 and J usage is TRBJ1-5, with 11 bases lining up with TRBD1. V shed 1 base and J 11 bases; nucleotides not matched to a gene: 7. From germline, CDR1 is SGHTA and CDR2 FQGNSA. CDR3 length: 15 amino acids. Here the CDR3 reads CASSLEGTGGRSQHF. CDR3 nucleotides: TGTGCCAGCAGCTTAGAAGGGACAGGGGGAAGGTCCCAGCATTTT.

A few counts support this clonotype. The chain uses TRBV3-1 and TRBJ2-5; D perhaps matches TRBD1 (5 bases). This CDR3 has 15 residues. Germline lookup yields CDR1 LGHDT and CDR2 YNNKEL (reference sequence). The V gene lost 4 bases and the J gene lost 4 bases, with 16 bases spanning the gap. Here the CDR3 DNA reads TGTGCCAGCAGCCCTGGGGCCAGGGTAGGAGAGACCCAGTACTTC. Its protein is CASSPGARVGETQYF.

Only a few counts were recorded for this clonotype. This chain joins TRBV7-2 and TRBJ1-5; D is uncertain. Trimming cost V 1 base and J 7 bases, with 8 bases left between them. The CDR3 runs 13 residues. Germline loops: CDR1 SGHTA, CDR2 FQGNSA. In nucleotides, the CDR3 is TGTGCCAGCAGCTTAGAGTATCGACAGCCCCAGCATTTT. Its translation is CASSLEYRQPQHF.

In this sample, this clonotype turned up a few times. The chain uses TRBV15 and TRBJ2-3; 8 nucleotides agree with TRBD2. Germline CDR1 reads LNHNV; CDR2 reads YYDKDF (reference sequence). The CDR3 contains 21 residues. Losses at the gene ends were 3 bases for V and 2 bases for J; bases not matched to a gene: 22. CDR3 nucleotides: TGTGCCACCAGCAGTTATACGAGCGGGGGAAGCACCTCCCTGGCCACAGATACGCAGTATTTT. It specifies CATSSYTSGGSTSLATDTQYF.